A selection of T cell receptor beta chains follows, all from one sample in a study of low-dose radiotherapy and immunotherapy resistance in tumors. TCRdb passed the reads through MiXCR, listing each CDR3 protein once. The sample records 65,000 to 85,000 distinct CDR3 sequences, about 17% being singletons. The sequencing used PBMCs, collected after low-dose radiotherapy plus immunotherapy. These receptors were collected from a male donor with prostate cancer. Each CDR3 is given with its conserved first and last residue. D genes are given only for firm matches. Clone size is shown for a subset of rows, as once, few, many or a class of expanded clone.

D	size	J	V	CDR3	DNA
TRBD2	many	TRBJ2-7	TRBV7-9	CASSSGTSGSNYEQYF	TGTGCCAGCAGCTCAGGGACTAGCGGGAGCAATTACGAGCAGTACTTC
-	many	TRBJ2-7	TRBV21-1	CASSNLGSSGTYEQYF	TGTGCCAGCAGCAACCTAGGGTCTAGCGGAACCTACGAGCAGTACTTC
TRBD2	many	TRBJ2-3	TRBV20-1	CSASSGSATDTQYF	TGCAGTGCTAGCAGCGGGAGCGCCACAGATACGCAGTATTTT
TRBD2	many	TRBJ2-2	TRBV2	CASSGTRSNGELFF	TGTGCCAGCAGTGGGACTAGATCTAACGGGGAGCTGTTTTTT
-	many	TRBJ2-3	TRBV5-1	CASSSLDPSTDTQYF	TGCGCCAGCAGCTCCCTGGACCCTAGCACAGATACGCAGTATTTT
-	-	TRBJ1-2	TRBV3-1	CASSQGDGTGYTF	TGTGCCAGCAGCCAAGGGGACGGGACTGGCTACACCTTC
-	many	TRBJ2-4	TRBV7-8	CASSKSGASDAKNIQYF	TGTGCCAGCAGCAAAAGCGGAGCGTCCGATGCCAAAAACATTCAGTACTTC
TRBD1	many	TRBJ1-1	TRBV12-5	CASLLGDRGEAFF	TGTGCTAGCCTACTAGGGGACAGGGGTGAAGCTTTCTTT
-	few	TRBJ2-7	TRBV5-1	CASRRGNYEQYF	TGCGCCAGCCGGAGAGGGAATTACGAGCAGTACTTC
-	many	TRBJ1-5	TRBV15	CATRLDSGGKPQHF	TGTGCCACCAGGCTGGACAGCGGTGGTAAGCCCCAGCATTTT
-	once	TRBJ1-6	TRBV9	CASSTLPELDPYNSPLHF	TGTGCCAGCAGCACCCTGCCCGAATTGGACCCCTATAATTCACCCCTCCACTTT
TRBD2	many	TRBJ2-2	TRBV20-1	CSARDERENTGELFF	TGCAGTGCTAGAGATGAGCGGGAGAACACCGGGGAGCTGTTTTTT
-	many	TRBJ1-2	TRBV7-2	CASSLAGTATNYGYTF	TGTGCCAGCAGCTTAGCAGGAACAGCTACTAACTATGGCTACACCTTC
-	many	TRBJ2-1	TRBV13	CASSQLPGGLVAPNEQFF	TGTGCCAGCAGCCAATTACCTGGGGGATTAGTGGCTCCTAATGAGCAGTTCTTC
-	many	TRBJ2-1	TRBV20-1	CSASGAAVVSSYNEQFF	TGCAGTGCTAGCGGGGCAGCGGTAGTGAGCTCCTACAATGAGCAGTTCTTC
TRBD1	many	TRBJ2-3	TRBV2	CARRQGSQYF	TGTGCCAGGAGACAGGGCAGTCAGTATTTT
-	-	TRBJ2-5	TRBV2	CASSNGELQTQYF	TGTGCCAGCAGCAACGGAGAGCTACAGACCCAGTACTTC
-	-	TRBJ1-1	TRBV25-1	CASSGDGSEAFF	TGTGCCAGCAGTGGCGACGGAAGTGAAGCTTTCTTT
-	many	TRBJ1-4	TRBV4-1	CASSQEGRDDEKLFF	TGCGCCAGCAGCCAAGAAGGCCGGGATGACGAAAAACTGTTTTTT
TRBD2	many	TRBJ2-2	TRBV20-1	CSARLAGGGTGELFF	TGCAGTGCCAGACTAGCGGGAGGGGGGACCGGGGAGCTGTTTTTT
TRBD1	many	TRBJ2-7	TRBV7-3	CASSLMQGAREQYF	TGTGCCAGCAGCTTGATGCAGGGGGCTCGGGAGCAGTACTTC
TRBD1	-	TRBJ1-1	TRBV10-3	CAIRGDRAAEAFF	TGTGCCATCAGGGGGGACAGGGCGGCTGAAGCTTTCTTT
-	-	TRBJ2-5	TRBV4-3	CASSQYGQGGGAQETQYF	TGCGCCAGCAGCCAATATGGACAAGGAGGGGGGGCCCAAGAGACCCAGTACTTC
-	medium-sized	TRBJ1-4	TRBV5-1	CASSPAAQGNEKLFF	TGTGCCAGCAGCCCGGCGGCACAGGGAAATGAAAAACTGTTTTTT
-	many	TRBJ2-5	TRBV7-2	CASSLVASLTSETQYF	TGTGCCAGCAGCTTAGTCGCCAGTCTGACTTCGGAGACCCAGTACTTC
-	many	TRBJ2-1	TRBV5-1	CASSLIGSNNEQFF	TGCGCCAGCAGCTTAATTGGCAGCAACAATGAGCAGTTCTTC
TRBD1	many	TRBJ2-1	TRBV5-6	CASSLAGTGPFYNEQFF	TGTGCCAGCAGCTTGGCCGGGACAGGACCATTCTACAATGAGCAGTTCTTC
-	many	TRBJ1-1	TRBV7-8	CASSFQFQGPEAFF	TGTGCCAGCAGCTTCCAATTTCAGGGCCCTGAAGCTTTCTTT
-	many	TRBJ2-5	TRBV18	CASSPGSVETQYF	TGTGCCAGCTCACCGGGGTCTGTGGAGACCCAGTACTTC
TRBD1	many	TRBJ2-5	TRBV6-2/TRBV6-3	CASSALGTGILETQYF	TGTGCCAGCAGCGCCCTTGGGACAGGTATTTTGGAGACCCAGTACTTC
TRBD2	many	TRBJ2-1	TRBV5-1	CASSSRLAGPQTYNEQFF	TGCGCCAGCAGCTCTCGACTAGCGGGTCCTCAAACTTACAATGAGCAGTTCTTC